Here is one T cell receptor beta chain with its context. After removal of 6 bases from V and 5 bases from J, the junction contained 11 bases not matched to a gene. In germline, CDR1 is MNHEY, CDR2 SMNVEV (reference sequence). The CDR3 contains 15 residues. In the source study's methods: Estimation of nucleated cell counts was performed using reference gene primer amplification. Produced via immunoSEQ multiplex PCR; TCRdb's table is partial and in-frame only. V and J calls and clone size are given by that table; D and trimming were obtained from the DNA. The data hold 200,000 or so clones, with roughly nine tenths observed a single time. These data originate in a study of blood T cell repertoires in COVID-19. Overall study: Samples representing acute and convalescent COVID-19 were sourced from the United States, Italy and Spain. The cDNA or gDNA used as material had been derived from T cells, B-cell-depleted T cells, or PBMCs.

V usage is TRBV27 and J usage is TRBJ2-3, with 7 bases that match TRBD2. The origin of this receptor is a woman between 50 and 59 years old with acute or convalescent COVID-19. The sample comprised peripheral blood. Here the CDR3 reads CASRPGEGRGDTQYF. The CDR3 region has the DNA TGTGCCAGCAGGCCCGGGGAGGGGCGCGGAGATACGCAGTATTTT.